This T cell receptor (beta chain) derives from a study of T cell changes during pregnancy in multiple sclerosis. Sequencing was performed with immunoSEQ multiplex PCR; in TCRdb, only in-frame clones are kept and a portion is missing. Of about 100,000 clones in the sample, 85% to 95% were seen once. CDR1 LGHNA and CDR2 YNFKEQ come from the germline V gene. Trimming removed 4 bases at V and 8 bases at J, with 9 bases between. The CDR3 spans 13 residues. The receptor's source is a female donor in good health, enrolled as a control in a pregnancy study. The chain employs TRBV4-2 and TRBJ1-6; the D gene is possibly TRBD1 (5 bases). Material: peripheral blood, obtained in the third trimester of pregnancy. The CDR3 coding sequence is TGTGCCAGCAGCCTCAGGGTGGATTCACCCCTCCACTTT. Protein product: CASSLRVDSPLHF.